This T cell receptor beta chain was documented in a study of technical replicates of blood from a few donors. The repertoire was sequenced with immunoSEQ multiplex PCR; TCRdb's copy has only in-frame clones and lacks some. This table has about 83,000 clones, approximately 96% appearing once. This clonotype was obtained from a human donor in good health. The sample taken for sequencing was T cells isolated from PBMCs.

CDR3 sequence (DNA): TGCGCCAGCAGCGCCCAATTCGGACAGCGGAACACTGAAGCTTTCTTT. This sequence encodes CASSAQFGQRNTEAFF. The chain recombines TRBV5-1 with TRBJ1-1, with a weak D call TRBD1 (6 bases). CDR1 is SGHRS and CDR2 is YFSETQ in the germline V gene. With 4 bases removed from V and 1 base from J, the gap between germline ends came to 17 bases. This CDR3 comprises 16 residues.